The 6 T cell receptor beta chains given below trace back to one sample, sequenced in a study of T cells in localized non-small cell lung cancer. Libraries were prepared by immunoSEQ multiplex PCR; TCRdb keeps only in-frame clonotypes and omits some of them. This table has roughly 17,000 clones, about 83% appearing once. Sequences were derived from peripheral blood, sampled before any cancer treatment. The source of these receptors is an older male donor with stage III lung adenocarcinoma.

The J gene is TRBJ2-1, the V gene TRBV7-8; D gene unclear. Per the germline V gene, CDR1 is SGHVS and CDR2 is FQNEAQ. The germline V and J ends were trimmed by 1 base and 8 bases, with 12 bases remaining between them. This CDR3 is 14 amino acids long. The CDR3 spells CASSLGARWDEQFF. The CDR3 coding sequence is TGTGCCAGCAGCTTAGGGGCCAGATGGGATGAGCAGTTCTTC.

This clone was counted only a few times. The chain has TRBV5-1 and TRBJ2-1; 7 bases line up with TRBD1. CDR1 is SGHRS and CDR2 is YFSETQ in the germline V gene. The V gene end was trimmed by 4 bases and the J gene end by 0 bases; junction bases not matched to a gene: 4. The CDR3 totals 15 residues. In DNA form, the CDR3 reads TGCGCCAGCAGCCTTAGGGACAGCTCCTACAATGAGCAGTTCTTC. This encodes CASSLRDSSYNEQFF.

This chain uses TRBV2 with TRBJ1-4, with 7 bases matching TRBD1. The CDR3 has 14 amino acids. CDR1 SNHLY and CDR2 FYNNEI come from the germline V gene. Trimming cost V 4 bases and J 5 bases; bases outside gene matches: 4. CDR3 sequence reads: CASSAGRGNEKLFF. Written as DNA, the CDR3 is TGTGCCAGCAGTGCGGGCAGGGGGAATGAAAAACTGTTTTTT.

The table lists this clone with a few counts. This chain connects TRBV5-1 to TRBJ1-6; no firm D call. Deletions cut 0 bases from V and 6 bases from J, with 13 bases between. Germline V gives CDR1 SGHRS, CDR2 YFSETQ. CDR3 length: 16 amino acids. The CDR3 DNA reads as TGCGCCAGCAGCTTGGTGCCAGGCCAGATTAATTCACCCCTCCACTTT. This gives the protein CASSLVPGQINSPLHF.

J is TRBJ2-3 and V is TRBV7-9; D call uncertain. The CDR3 is made up of 12 amino acids. In germline, CDR1 is SEHNR, CDR2 FQNEAQ (reference sequence). The V end lost 2 bases, the J end lost 4 bases, and 4 bases lay between the germline ends. CDR3 coding DNA: TGTGCCAGCAGCTTAAACGCAGATACGCAGTATTTT. The encoded protein is CASSLNADTQYF. Full variable domain (remainder filled in from reference TRBV7-9 and TRBJ2-3): DTGVSQNPRHKITKRGQNVTFRCDPISEHNRLYWYRQTLGQGPEFLTYFQNEAQLEKSRLLSDRFSAERPKGSFSTLEIQRTEQGDSAMYLCASSLNADTQYFGPGTRLTVL.

CDR3 residues: CASSPSSGGADTQYF. The CDR3 bases are TGTGCCAGCAGTCCTTCTAGCGGGGGGGCAGATACGCAGTATTTT. The chain couples TRBV27 to TRBJ2-3, with 12 positions matching TRBD2. This CDR3 has 15 residues. The V segment lost 5 bases and the J segment 4 bases; nucleotides outside the gene matches: 4. Germline assignment: CDR1 MNHEY and CDR2 SMNVEV (reference sequence).